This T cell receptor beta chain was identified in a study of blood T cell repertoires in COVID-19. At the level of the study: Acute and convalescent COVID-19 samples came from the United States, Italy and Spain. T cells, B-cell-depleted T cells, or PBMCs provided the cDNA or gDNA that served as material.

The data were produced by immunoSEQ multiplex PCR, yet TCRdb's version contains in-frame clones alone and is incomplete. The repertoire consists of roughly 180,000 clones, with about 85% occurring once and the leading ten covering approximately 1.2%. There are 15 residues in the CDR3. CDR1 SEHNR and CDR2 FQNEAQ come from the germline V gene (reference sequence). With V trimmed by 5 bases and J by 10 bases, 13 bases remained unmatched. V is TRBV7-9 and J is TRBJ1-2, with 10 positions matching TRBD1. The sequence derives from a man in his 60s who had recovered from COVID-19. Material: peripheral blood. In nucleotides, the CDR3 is TGTGCCAGCAGCGCCCTCTCCGGGACAGGGGAAACCTACACCTTC. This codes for CASSALSGTGETYTF. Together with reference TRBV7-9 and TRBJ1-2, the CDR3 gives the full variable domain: DTGVSQNPRHKITKRGQNVTFRCDPISEHNRLYWYRQTLGQGPEFLTYFQNEAQLEKSRLLSDRFSAERPKGSFSTLEIQRTEQGDSAMYLCASSALSGTGETYTFGSGTRLTVV.